The next 9 T cell receptor beta chains were all read from a single sample in a study of shared clonotypes between healthy human individuals. Clones were read by immunoSEQ multiplex PCR, and TCRdb kept only the in-frame ones, dropping some. The sample lists about 520,000 clones, around 80% seen once, with around 13% in the top ten. The sequenced sample consisted of PBMCs. The source of these receptors is a woman between 35 and 50 years old in good health. Some clones in this sample may be carry-over from other donors' samples.

V is TRBV7-6 and J is TRBJ2-1; 10 bases agree with TRBD2. Trimming at V came to 4 bases and at J to 4 bases, leaving 13 bases not matched to a gene. The CDR3 contains 18 residues. CDR1 SGHVS and CDR2 FNYEAQ come from the germline V gene. CDR3 loop: CASSSSRNGLAAYNEQFF. The CDR3 nucleotides read TGTGCCAGCAGCTCATCCAGAAATGGACTAGCGGCTTACAATGAGCAGTTCTTC. The full variable domain, rest sourced from reference TRBV7-6 and TRBJ2-1, is GAGVSQSPRYKVTKRGQDVALRCDPISGHVSLYWYRQALGQGPEFLTYFNYEAQQDKSGLPNDRFSAERPEGSISTLTIQRTEQRDSAMYRCASSSSRNGLAAYNEQFFGPGTRLTVL.

The chain has TRBV7-9 and TRBJ1-3, with D perhaps matching TRBD1 (6 bases). V gave up 4 bases and J gave up 2 bases, with 12 bases separating them. The CDR3 runs 15 residues. The germline V gene has CDR1 SEHNR and CDR2 FQNEAQ (reference sequence). In nucleotides, the CDR3 is TGTGCCAGCAGCTCTACTACAGGGACTGGAAACACCATATATTTT. Amino acid sequence: CASSSTTGTGNTIYF. Full variable domain (missing parts from reference TRBV7-9 and TRBJ1-3): DTGVSQNPRHKITKRGQNVTFRCDPISEHNRLYWYRQTLGQGPEFLTYFQNEAQLEKSRLLSDRFSAERPKGSFSTLEIQRTEQGDSAMYLCASSSTTGTGNTIYFGEGSWLTVV.

This chain uses TRBV6-6 with TRBJ2-5; 9 nucleotides align to TRBD2. Germline assignment: CDR1 MNHNY and CDR2 SVGAGI (reference sequence). The CDR3 has 13 residues. J was trimmed by 5 bases and V by 6 bases; bases with no gene match: 4. CDR3 sequence reads: CASRAGGMETQYF. The CDR3 DNA reads TGTGCCAGCAGGGCGGGGGGGATGGAGACCCAGTACTTC.

The chain joins TRBV21-1 to TRBJ2-7; the table assigns TRBD1, which was not confirmed against the DNA. TRBV21-1 is a recognized pseudogene. The CDR3 loop spans 16 amino acids. The CDR3 here is CASSKEWDIGCHEQYF. CDR3 in DNA: TGTGCCAGCAGCAAAGAATGGGACATCGGGTGCCACGAGCAGTACTTC.

This clone was observed a handful of times. The V gene is TRBV29-1, the J gene TRBJ1-2; possible D gene TRBD1, 5 bases. The CDR3 spans 13 residues. Trimming shortened V by 8 bases and J by 1 base, and 14 bases separated the two germline ends. Germline values: CDR1 SQVTM, CDR2 ANQGSEA. This CDR3 reads CSTRQNGNYGYTF. CDR3 DNA: TGCAGCACTCGACAGAACGGTAACTATGGCTACACCTTC.

The chain carries TRBV6-1 and TRBJ1-5; no reliable D call. The ends were cut back, 3 bases at V and 4 bases at J, with 10 bases in the middle. Germline loops: CDR1 MNHNS, CDR2 SASEGT. The CDR3 runs 14 residues. The CDR3 region has the DNA TGTGCCAGCAGTGATCGGGTAGGTAATCAGCCCCAGCATTTT. Encoded protein: CASSDRVGNQPQHF.

The chain carries TRBV6-6 and TRBJ2-5; D gene ambiguous. This CDR3 is built from 14 residues. The ends were cut back, 1 base at V and 4 bases at J, with 10 bases in the middle. Germline V gives CDR1 MNHNY, CDR2 SVGAGI (reference sequence). The CDR3, as DNA: TGTGCCAGCAGTTACTTGAACCTGGGAGAGACCCAGTACTTC. Its translation is CASSYLNLGETQYF.

The chain has TRBV7-8 and TRBJ2-1, with TRBD2 identical over 12 bases. This CDR3 region has 15 residues. Trimming removed 6 bases from V and 6 bases from J; junction bases left unmatched: 6. Germline CDR1 SGHVS, CDR2 FQNEAQ. The DNA for the CDR3 is TGTGCCAGCAGTCAGCGACTAGCGGGAGTCAATGAGCAGTTCTTC. Amino acids: CASSQRLAGVNEQFF.

This chain connects TRBV18 to TRBJ1-3; 10 bases match TRBD1. The CDR3 runs 16 residues. V trimming: 0 bases; J trimming: 3 bases; junction bases outside the gene matches: 2. The germline V gene encodes CDR1 KGHSH and CDR2 LQKENI. The CDR3 loop is CASSPPGQGFGNTIYF. The DNA of the CDR3 is TGTGCCAGCTCACCACCGGGACAGGGGTTTGGAAACACCATATATTTT.